This entry describes one TCR beta chain. Its antigen is unknown. Within one base of it there is no much larger clone, and no base qualities were kept. The record originates from a study of T cells after posttransplantation cyclophosphamide (dated by TCRdb to the mid-2010s). In terms of the full investigation: The study tracked T cell repertoire reconstitution by TRB sequencing after myeloablative bone marrow transplantation using posttransplantation cyclophosphamide as GVHD prophylaxis. Antigen receptor sequencing was done on samples from 35 PTCy-treated patients and from over 15 related bone marrow donors of those patients. Blood from every one of the 30 to 40 PTCy patients who had 1-year posttransplant specimens underwent TRB sequencing. Up to about 3 additional blood samples from 2 to 5.2 years after transplant were also TRB-sequenced in 3 patients, as was pretransplant blood from a handful of patients. Because TRA and TRB clonality were tightly correlated in 9 samples, subsequent TCR analyses were focused on TRB only. Public TRB sequences were searched against a database of over 3,600 sequences associated with responses to pathogens, tumor antigens, self-antigens and alloantigens.

TRB sequencing was run on genomic DNA with either the immunoSEQ assay at survey resolution or the hsTCRB kit. The original methods were these. The immunoSEQ software handled initial read processing, and the LymphoSeq R package was used for repertoire analyses. Clonality was computed as 1 minus normalized Shannon entropy; Gini coefficient was also calculated for each TRB dataset. To infer phenotypes in unsorted samples, TRB sequences from sorted subsets of the recipient or donor were mapped onto the unsorted samples of the same recipient. Entries here come from immuneACCESS through TCRdb and include only in-frame sequences with V and J called. Some clones fail to appear in such tables; in the studies checked, an unresolved V gene covers under half of the shortfall, and the cause of the remainder is unknown. The V and J calls and clone size are taken from that table; D and trimming were inferred from the DNA. This sample holds about 14,000 clones in total, without any singletons. The ten largest clones add up to roughly 24% of the sample.

Points the paper makes about the study in general: Donor-recipient similarity was low at 1-2 months but increased during the first year, and donor CD8+ memory clones often dominated later blood repertoires. Across 45 patients, recipient CMV seropositivity and CMV reactivation were highly associated with TRB clonality; PTCy diversity was similar to CNI/methotrexate controls. The TRB repertoires of T cells infiltrating skin or the GI tract showed only limited overlap with the TRB repertoires found in blood.

The treatment or condition label, as the study defines it: high-dose cyclophosphamide on days +3 and +4 as single-agent GVHD prophylaxis. For conditioning, the PTCy patients got busulfan and fludarabine, then a related or unrelated marrow graft, followed by cyclophosphamide on days +3 and +4. The PTCy-treated patients were drawn from a prospective, multi-institutional clinical trial. Peripheral blood and bone marrow mononuclear cells were isolated by Ficoll-Hypaque density centrifugation and cryopreserved. Looking up the germline V gene yields CDR1 MNHNS and CDR2 SASEGT. From cysteine to phenylalanine, the CDR3 is 14 amino acids long. This entry keeps only the CDR3 DNA: 42 bases, framed from base 1. V is cut by 6 bases and J by 2 bases, and the space between the germline ends is 13 bases.

The rearrangement joined TRBV6-1 to TRBJ1-1, and perhaps TRBD1 as D gene, on 6 matching bases. The specimen comprised PBMCs, sampled around 1,100 days after allogeneic stem cell transplant with posttransplant cyclophosphamide. The sequence was collected from a female patient in her 40s who received an allogeneic stem cell transplant from a related donor, was CMV-positive, and had no GVHD. Following a transplant, a fraction of the T cells may be traceable to the graft donor. The sequenced DNA is TGTGCCAGCAGGCGGGGGGGACAAAACACTGAAGCTTTCTTT. Its translation is CASRRGGQNTEAFF.